One sample yielded the 4 T cell receptor beta chains listed below, sequenced in a study of OX40 agonist ivuxolimab in advanced cancers. The protocol was immunoSEQ multiplex PCR, while the TCRdb copy is restricted to in-frame clones and leaves out a portion. The sample includes tens of thousands of clones, around 94% seen only once; the top ten take around a sixth. Specimen: CD4+ or CD8+ T cells sorted from blood, collected in a trial of the OX40 agonist ivuxolimab. The receptors were sampled from an adult with an advanced solid tumor such as melanoma, head and neck, liver or kidney cancer.

This clone came up a few times. The chain uses TRBV5-8 and TRBJ1-1; D gene ambiguous. The V end lost 4 bases, the J end lost 5 bases, and 12 bases lay between the germline ends. The V gene's germline CDR1 is SGHTS and CDR2 YDEGEE. The CDR3 consists of 13 residues. The CDR3 is CASSHDLWTEAFF. The CDR3 DNA sequence: TGTGCCAGCAGCCACGACCTATGGACTGAAGCTTTCTTT. Full variable domain (remainder filled in from reference TRBV5-8 and TRBJ1-1): EAGVTQSPTHLIKTRGQQATLRCSPISGHTSVYWYQQALGLGLQFLLWYDEGEERNRGNFPPRFSGRQFPNYSSELNVNALELEDSALYLCASSHDLWTEAFFGQGTRLTVV.

The V call is TRBV7-9, the J call TRBJ2-1; the match to TRBD2 covers 8 bases. Germline-derived CDR1 and CDR2 are SEHNR and FQNEAQ (reference sequence). This CDR3 spans 16 amino acids. After removal of 5 bases from V and 8 bases from J, the junction contained 14 bases not matched to a gene. The CDR3 spells CASSIDLAGRFYEQFF. The CDR3 DNA is TGTGCCAGCAGCATAGACTTAGCGGGACGGTTCTATGAGCAGTTCTTC.

The rearrangement joins TRBV5-4 to TRBJ1-2; 10 positions agree with TRBD1. Germline CDR1 is SGHNT and CDR2 is YYREEE (reference sequence). V gave up 4 bases and J gave up 7 bases; unmatched junction bases: 10. The CDR3 is made up of 15 amino acids. CDR3 in DNA: TGTGCCAGCAGCACCGTTACCGGGACAGGGGTTGGCTACACCTTC. It codes for CASSTVTGTGVGYTF.

This chain connects TRBV13 to TRBJ2-7, with D uncertain. The germline V gene has CDR1 PRHDT and CDR2 FYEKMQ (reference sequence). Trimming took 0 bases from V and 2 from J, leaving 20 bases between them. The CDR3 covers 18 residues. CDR3 sequence: CASSLGGGVDLSPYEQYF. In nucleotides, the CDR3 is TGTGCCAGCAGCTTAGGGGGTGGGGTGGATTTAAGTCCCTACGAGCAGTACTTC.